The rows below give T cell receptor beta chains drawn from one sample of a study of identical twins. TCRdb redid the calling of the 5' RACE reads with MiXCR, one entry per CDR3 protein. The sample consists of approximately 300,000 distinct CDR3 sequences, roughly 10% of them appearing once. This same sample was also taken into another study, of yellow fever vaccine responses in identical twins.

The sequenced material came from CD8+ T cells sorted from blood. The receptors were gathered from a woman aged 18 to 35 in good health. CDR3s include the opening cysteine and the closing phenylalanine or tryptophan. D genes are given only for firm matches. Clone size is given for some rows only: seen once, a few or many times, or a class if the clone is expanded.

j_call d_call clone_size v_call cdr3_nt cdr3_aa
TRBJ2-5 . . TRBV4-3 TGCGCCAGCAGCCAAGCGAAGGGCGTACAAGAGACCCAGTACTTC CASSQAKGVQETQYF
TRBJ1-2 . many TRBV29-1 TGCAGCGTTGATGTGGGGAGCTATGGCTACACCTTC CSVDVGSYGYTF
TRBJ1-5 . . TRBV7-9 TGTGCCAGCAGCCAATCGGGGGCTTTGGACAATCAGCCCCAGCATTTT CASSQSGALDNQPQHF
TRBJ1-1 . . TRBV7-9 TGTGCCAGCAGGATAGGGGGGTCCCCTGAAGCTTTCTTT CASRIGGSPEAFF
TRBJ2-7 . many TRBV25-1 TGTGCCAGCAGTTCCCCGGGGTGGGGGGGCCACGAGCAGTACTTC CASSSPGWGGHEQYF
TRBJ2-3 TRBD2 few TRBV13 TGTGCCAGCAGCCGACGGACTAGCGGGGGGGAATATACGCAGTATTTT CASSRRTSGGEYTQYF
TRBJ1-6 TRBD1 . TRBV4-2 TGTGCCAGCAGCCAAGGGACAGGTTCCTATAATTCACCCCTCCACTTT CASSQGTGSYNSPLHF
TRBJ2-7 . many TRBV4-3 TGCGCCAGCAGCCAAACTGCGGGAACATACTACGAGCAGTACTTC CASSQTAGTYYEQYF
TRBJ2-7 . . TRBV10-3 TGTGCCATCAGATCTAGCGAGTTCTCCTACGAGCAGTACTTC CAIRSSEFSYEQYF
TRBJ1-1 TRBD1 . TRBV23-1 TGCGCCAGCAGCCGTAGACAGGGATGGACTGAAGCTTTCTTT CASSRRQGWTEAFF
TRBJ2-5 . many TRBV12-3/TRBV12-4 TGTGCCAGCAGAAACCCTTTTCGGGGTCCTGGAGAGACCCAGTACTTC CASRNPFRGPGETQYF
TRBJ2-3 TRBD1 many TRBV12-3/TRBV12-4 TGTGCCAGCGAGATTTCCCCGGGACAGGGCCCGGATACGCAGTATTTT CASEISPGQGPDTQYF
TRBJ2-5 . . TRBV4-3 TGCGCCAGCAGCCAAGACTCGGGCGGGGCGGCGGCTACCCAGTACTTC CASSQDSGGAAATQYF
TRBJ2-7 . many TRBV7-9 TGTGCCAGCAGCGCCGGGACCCCAAGCTCCCACGAGCAGTACTTC CASSAGTPSSHEQYF
TRBJ2-3 TRBD2 few TRBV4-2 TGTGCCAGCAGCCCTCGACTACTAGCGGTGAGCACAGATACGCAGTATTTT CASSPRLLAVSTDTQYF
TRBJ2-1 . few TRBV12-5 TGTGCTAGTAGTGCGGGATGGGATGAGCAGTTCTTC CASSAGWDEQFF